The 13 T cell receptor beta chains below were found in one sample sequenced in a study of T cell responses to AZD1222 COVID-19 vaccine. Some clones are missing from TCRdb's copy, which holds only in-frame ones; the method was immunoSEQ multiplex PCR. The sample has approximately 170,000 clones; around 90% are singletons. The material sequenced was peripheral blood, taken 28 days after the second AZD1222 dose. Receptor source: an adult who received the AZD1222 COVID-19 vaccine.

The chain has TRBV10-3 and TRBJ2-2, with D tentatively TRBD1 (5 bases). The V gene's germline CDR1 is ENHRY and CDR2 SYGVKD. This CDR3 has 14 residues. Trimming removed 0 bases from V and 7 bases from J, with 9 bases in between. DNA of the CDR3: TGTGCCATCAGTGAGTCTCAGGGTGACGGGGAGCTGTTTTTT. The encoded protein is CAISESQGDGELFF.

The CDR3 DNA follows: TGTGCCAGCAGCGAGGTCTTTATGATGAACACTGAAGCTTTCTTT. Translated, it gives CASSEVFMMNTEAFF. V usage is TRBV9 and J usage is TRBJ1-1; D unresolved. V lost 3 bases, J lost 0 bases, and 12 bases lay in between. The CDR3 has 15 amino acids. The V gene's germline CDR1 is SGDLS and CDR2 YYNGEE.

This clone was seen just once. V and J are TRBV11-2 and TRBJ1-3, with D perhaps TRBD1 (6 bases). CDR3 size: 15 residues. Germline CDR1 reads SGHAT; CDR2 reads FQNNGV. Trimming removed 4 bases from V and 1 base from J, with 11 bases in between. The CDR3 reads CASSSRGKSGNTIYF. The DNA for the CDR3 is TGTGCCAGCAGCTCTAGGGGGAAATCTGGAAACACCATATATTTT.

CDR3 DNA sequence: TGTGCCAGTAGTATATCTGGAAACACTGAAGCTTTCTTT. Translating gives CASSISGNTEAFF. The chain joins TRBV19 to TRBJ1-1, with D unclear. Germline-derived CDR1 and CDR2 are LNHDA and SQIVND (reference sequence). This CDR3 region has 13 residues. With 2 bases removed from V and 2 bases from J, the gap between germline ends came to 6 bases.

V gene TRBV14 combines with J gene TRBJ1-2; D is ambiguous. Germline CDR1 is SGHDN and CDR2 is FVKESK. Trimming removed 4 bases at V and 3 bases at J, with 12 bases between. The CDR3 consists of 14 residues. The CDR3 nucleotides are TGTGCCAGCAGCCTAAGAGGGAAGGACTATGGCTACACCTTC. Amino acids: CASSLRGKDYGYTF.

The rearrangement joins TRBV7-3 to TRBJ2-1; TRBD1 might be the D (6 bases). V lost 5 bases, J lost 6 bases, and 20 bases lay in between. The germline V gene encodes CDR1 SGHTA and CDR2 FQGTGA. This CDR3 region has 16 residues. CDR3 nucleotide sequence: TGTGCCAGCAGCCCCACCATACAGGGATTAGGCAATGAGCAGTTCTTC. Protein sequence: CASSPTIQGLGNEQFF.

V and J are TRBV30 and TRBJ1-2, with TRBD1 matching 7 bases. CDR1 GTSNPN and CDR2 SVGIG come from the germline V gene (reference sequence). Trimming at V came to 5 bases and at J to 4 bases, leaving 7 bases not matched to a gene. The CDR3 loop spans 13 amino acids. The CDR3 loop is CAWETGLGYGYTF. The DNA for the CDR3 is TGTGCCTGGGAGACAGGGTTGGGCTATGGCTACACCTTC.

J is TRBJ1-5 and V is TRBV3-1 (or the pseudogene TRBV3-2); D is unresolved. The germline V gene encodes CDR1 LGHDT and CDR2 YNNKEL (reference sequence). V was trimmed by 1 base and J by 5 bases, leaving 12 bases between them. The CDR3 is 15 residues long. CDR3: CASSQGPSLYQPQHF. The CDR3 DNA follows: TGTGCCAGCAGCCAAGGCCCGTCGTTGTATCAGCCCCAGCATTTT.

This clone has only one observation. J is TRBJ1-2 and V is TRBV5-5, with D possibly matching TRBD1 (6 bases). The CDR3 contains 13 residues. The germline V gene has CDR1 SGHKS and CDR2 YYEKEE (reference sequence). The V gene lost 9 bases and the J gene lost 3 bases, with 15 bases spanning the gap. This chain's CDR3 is CATGGGLDYGYTF. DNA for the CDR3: TGTGCCACCGGGGGGGGGCTCGACTATGGCTACACCTTC. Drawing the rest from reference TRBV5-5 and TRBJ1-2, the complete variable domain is DAGVTQSPTHLIKTRGQQVTLRCSPISGHKSVSWYQQVLGQGPQFIFQYYEKEERGRGNFPDRFSARQFPNYSSELNVNALLLGDSALYLCATGGGLDYGYTFGSGTRLTVV.

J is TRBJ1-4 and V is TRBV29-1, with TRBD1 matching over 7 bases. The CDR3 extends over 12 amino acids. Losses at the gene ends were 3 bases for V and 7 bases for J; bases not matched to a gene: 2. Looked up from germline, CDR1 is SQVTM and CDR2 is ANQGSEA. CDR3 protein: CSVDQGGEKLFF. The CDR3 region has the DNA TGCAGCGTTGATCAGGGGGGTGAAAAACTGTTTTTT.

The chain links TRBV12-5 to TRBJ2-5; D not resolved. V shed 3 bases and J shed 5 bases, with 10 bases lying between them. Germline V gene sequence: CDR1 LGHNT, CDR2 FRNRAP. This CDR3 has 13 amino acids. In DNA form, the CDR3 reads TGTGCTAGTGGTTTAAGGGATGGGGAGACCCAGTACTTC. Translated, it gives CASGLRDGETQYF.

CDR3 sequence reads: CASSPFGGSSANTQYF. CDR3 in DNA: TGTGCCAGCTCACCCTTCGGAGGGTCTTCGGCAAATACGCAGTATTTT. The J gene is TRBJ2-3, the V gene TRBV18; perhaps TRBD2 as D (6 bases). Germline CDR1 is KGHSH and CDR2 is LQKENI. This CDR3 comprises 16 residues. V was trimmed by 3 bases and J by 7 bases, leaving 20 bases between them. The full variable domain, in which reference TRBV18 and TRBJ2-3 provide the parts outside the CDR3, is NAGVMQNPRHLVRRRGQEARLRCSPMKGHSHVYWYRQLPEEGLKFMVYLQKENIIDESGMPKERFSAEFPKEGPSILRIQQVVRGDSAAYFCASSPFGGSSANTQYFGPGTRLTVL.

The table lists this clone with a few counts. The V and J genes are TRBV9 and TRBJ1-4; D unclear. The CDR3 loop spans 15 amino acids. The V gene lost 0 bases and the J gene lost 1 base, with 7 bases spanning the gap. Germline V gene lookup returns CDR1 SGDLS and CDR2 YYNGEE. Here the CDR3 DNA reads TGTGCCAGCAGCGTAGGGACCTTAACTAATGAAAAACTGTTTTTT. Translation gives CASSVGTLTNEKLFF.